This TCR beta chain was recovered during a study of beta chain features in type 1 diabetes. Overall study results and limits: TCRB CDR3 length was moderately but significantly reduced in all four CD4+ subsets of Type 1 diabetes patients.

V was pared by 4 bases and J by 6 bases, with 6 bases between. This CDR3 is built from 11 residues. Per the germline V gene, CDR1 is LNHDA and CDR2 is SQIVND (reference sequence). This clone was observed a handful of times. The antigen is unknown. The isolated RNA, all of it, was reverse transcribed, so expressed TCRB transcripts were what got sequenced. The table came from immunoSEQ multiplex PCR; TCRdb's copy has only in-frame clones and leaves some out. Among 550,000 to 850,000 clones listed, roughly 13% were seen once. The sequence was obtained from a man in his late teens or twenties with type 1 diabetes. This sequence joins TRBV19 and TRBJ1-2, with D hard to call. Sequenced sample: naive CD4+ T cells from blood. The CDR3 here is CASSTPNGYTF. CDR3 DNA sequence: TGTGCCAGTAGTACTCCGAATGGCTACACCTTC.